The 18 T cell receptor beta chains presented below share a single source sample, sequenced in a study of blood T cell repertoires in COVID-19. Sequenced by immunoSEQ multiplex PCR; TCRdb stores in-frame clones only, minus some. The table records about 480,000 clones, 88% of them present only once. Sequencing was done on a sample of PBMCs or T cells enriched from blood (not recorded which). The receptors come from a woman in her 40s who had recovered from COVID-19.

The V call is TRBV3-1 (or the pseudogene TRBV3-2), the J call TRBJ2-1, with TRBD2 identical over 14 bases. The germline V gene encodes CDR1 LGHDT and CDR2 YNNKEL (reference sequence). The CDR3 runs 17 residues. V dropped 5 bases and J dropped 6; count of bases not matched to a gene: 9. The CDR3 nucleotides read TGTGCCAGCAGCAGAACGGGACTAGCGGGAGCCAGCAATGAGCAGTTCTTC. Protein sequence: CASSRTGLAGASNEQFF.

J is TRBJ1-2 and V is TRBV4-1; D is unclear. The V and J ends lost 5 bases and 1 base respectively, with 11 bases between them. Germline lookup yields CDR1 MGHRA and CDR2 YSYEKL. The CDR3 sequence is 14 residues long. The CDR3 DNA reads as TGCGCCAGCAGCAACCCGGGTCTTAACTATGGCTACACCTTC. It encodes CASSNPGLNYGYTF.

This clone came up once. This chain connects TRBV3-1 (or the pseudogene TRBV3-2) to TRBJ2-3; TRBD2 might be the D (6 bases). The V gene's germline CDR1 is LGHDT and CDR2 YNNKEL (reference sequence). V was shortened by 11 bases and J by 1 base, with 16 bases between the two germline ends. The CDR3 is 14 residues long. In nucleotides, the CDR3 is TGTGCCGCTCCCCGCGGGAAGGGCACAGATACGCAGTATTTT. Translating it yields CAAPRGKGTDTQYF.

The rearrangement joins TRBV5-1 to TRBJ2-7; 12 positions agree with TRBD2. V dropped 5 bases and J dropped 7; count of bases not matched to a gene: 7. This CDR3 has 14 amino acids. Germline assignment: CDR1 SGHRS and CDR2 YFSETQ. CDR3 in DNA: TGCGCCAGCAGATCCCTAGCGGGAGGGTTAGAGCAGTACTTC. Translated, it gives CASRSLAGGLEQYF. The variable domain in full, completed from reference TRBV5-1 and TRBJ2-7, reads KAGVTQTPRYLIKTRGQQVTLSCSPISGHRSVSWYQQTPGQGLQFLFEYFSETQRNKGNFPGRFSGRQFSNSRSEMNVSTLELGDSALYLCASRSLAGGLEQYFGPGTRLTVT.

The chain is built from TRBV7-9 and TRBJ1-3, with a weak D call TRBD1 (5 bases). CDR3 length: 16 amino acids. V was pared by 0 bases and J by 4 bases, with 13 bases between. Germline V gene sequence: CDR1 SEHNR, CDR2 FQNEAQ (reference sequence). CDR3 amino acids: CASSLAVRESGNTIYF. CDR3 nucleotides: TGTGCCAGCAGCTTAGCGGTCAGGGAATCCGGAAACACCATATATTTT.

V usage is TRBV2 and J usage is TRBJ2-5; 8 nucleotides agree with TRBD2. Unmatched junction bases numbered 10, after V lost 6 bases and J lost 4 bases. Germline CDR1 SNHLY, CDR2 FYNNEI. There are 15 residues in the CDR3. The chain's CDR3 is CASRTSVREGETQYF. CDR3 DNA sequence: TGTGCCAGCAGGACTAGCGTGAGGGAGGGAGAGACCCAGTACTTC. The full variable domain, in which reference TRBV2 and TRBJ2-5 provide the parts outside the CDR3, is EPEVTQTPSHQVTQMGQEVILRCVPISNHLYFYWYRQILGQKVEFLVSFYNNEISEKSEIFDDQFSVERPDGSNFTLKIRSTKLEDSAMYFCASRTSVREGETQYFGPGTRLLVL.

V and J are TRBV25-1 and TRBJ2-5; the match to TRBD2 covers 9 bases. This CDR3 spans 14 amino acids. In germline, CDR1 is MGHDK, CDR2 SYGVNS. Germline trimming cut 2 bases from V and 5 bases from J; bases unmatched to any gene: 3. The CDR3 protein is CASSEEAGGETQYF. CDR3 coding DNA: TGTGCCAGCAGTGAAGAGGCGGGGGGGGAGACCCAGTACTTC.

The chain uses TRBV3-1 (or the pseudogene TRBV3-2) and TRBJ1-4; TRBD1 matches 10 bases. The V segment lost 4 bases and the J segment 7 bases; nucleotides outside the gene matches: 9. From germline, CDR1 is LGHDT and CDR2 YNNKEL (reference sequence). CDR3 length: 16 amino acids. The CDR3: CASSPIWTGGGEKLFF. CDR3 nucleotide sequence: TGTGCCAGCAGCCCAATCTGGACAGGGGGAGGTGAAAAACTGTTTTTT.

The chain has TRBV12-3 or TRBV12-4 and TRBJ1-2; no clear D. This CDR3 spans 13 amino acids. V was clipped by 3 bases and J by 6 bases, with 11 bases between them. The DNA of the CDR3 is TGTGCCAGCAGTTTTAATCCCCTTGATGGCTACACCTTC. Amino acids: CASSFNPLDGYTF.

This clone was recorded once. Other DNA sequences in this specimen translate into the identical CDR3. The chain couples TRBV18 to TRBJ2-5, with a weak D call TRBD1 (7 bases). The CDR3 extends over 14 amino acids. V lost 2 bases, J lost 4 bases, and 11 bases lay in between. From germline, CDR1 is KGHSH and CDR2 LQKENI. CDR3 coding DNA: TGTGCCAGCTCACCAGGCCAGGGGGGAGAGACCCAGTACTTC. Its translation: CASSPGQGGETQYF. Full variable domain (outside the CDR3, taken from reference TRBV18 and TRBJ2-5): NAGVMQNPRHLVRRRGQEARLRCSPMKGHSHVYWYRQLPEEGLKFMVYLQKENIIDESGMPKERFSAEFPKEGPSILRIQQVVRGDSAAYFCASSPGQGGETQYFGPGTRLLVL.

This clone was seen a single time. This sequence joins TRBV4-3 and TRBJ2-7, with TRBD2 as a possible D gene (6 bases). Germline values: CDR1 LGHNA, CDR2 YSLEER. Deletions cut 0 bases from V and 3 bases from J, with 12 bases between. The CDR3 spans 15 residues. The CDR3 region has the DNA TGCGCCAGCAGCCAAGACAGCGGGCCGATCTACGAGCAGTACTTC. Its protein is CASSQDSGPIYEQYF.

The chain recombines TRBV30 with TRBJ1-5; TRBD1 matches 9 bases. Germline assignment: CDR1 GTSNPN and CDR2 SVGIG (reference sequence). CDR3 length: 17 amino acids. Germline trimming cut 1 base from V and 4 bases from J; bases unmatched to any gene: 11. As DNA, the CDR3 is TGTGCCTGGAGTGCACCGAGGACAGGGGCTCTTAATCAGCCCCAGCATTTT. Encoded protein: CAWSAPRTGALNQPQHF. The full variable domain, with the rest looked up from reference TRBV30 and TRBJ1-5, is SQTIHQWPATLVQPVGSPLSLECTVEGTSNPNLYWYRQAAGRGLQLLFYSVGIGQISSEVPQNLSASRPQDRQFILSSKKLLLSDSGFYLCAWSAPRTGALNQPQHFGDGTRLSIL.

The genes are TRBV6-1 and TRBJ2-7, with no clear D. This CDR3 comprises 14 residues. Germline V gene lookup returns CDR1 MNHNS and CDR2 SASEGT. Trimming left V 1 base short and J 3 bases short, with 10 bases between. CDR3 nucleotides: TGTGCCAGCAGTGAAGTTGGTTCCGGCTACGAGCAGTACTTC. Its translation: CASSEVGSGYEQYF.

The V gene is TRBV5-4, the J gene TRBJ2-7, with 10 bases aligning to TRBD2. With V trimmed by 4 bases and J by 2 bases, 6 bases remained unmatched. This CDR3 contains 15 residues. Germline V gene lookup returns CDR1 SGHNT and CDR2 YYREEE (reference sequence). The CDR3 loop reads CASSPPSGGAYEQYF. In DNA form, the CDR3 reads TGTGCCAGCAGCCCACCTAGCGGGGGAGCCTACGAGCAGTACTTC.

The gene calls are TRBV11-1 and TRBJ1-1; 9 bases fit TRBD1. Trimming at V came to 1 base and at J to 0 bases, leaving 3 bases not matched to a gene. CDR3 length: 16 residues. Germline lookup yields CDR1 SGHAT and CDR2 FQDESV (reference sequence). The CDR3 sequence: CASSLEGQGMNTEAFF. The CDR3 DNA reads TGTGCCAGCAGCTTAGAGGGACAGGGCATGAACACTGAAGCTTTCTTT.

CDR3 sequence: CASSSTGHRAFF. The DNA of the CDR3 is TGTGCCAGCAGCTCAACAGGGCATAGAGCTTTCTTT. The J gene is TRBJ1-1, the V gene TRBV7-2, with a weak D call TRBD1 (6 bases). This CDR3 comprises 12 residues. The germline V gene encodes CDR1 SGHTA and CDR2 FQGNSA. V dropped 4 bases and J dropped 10 bases, with 13 bases sitting between them.

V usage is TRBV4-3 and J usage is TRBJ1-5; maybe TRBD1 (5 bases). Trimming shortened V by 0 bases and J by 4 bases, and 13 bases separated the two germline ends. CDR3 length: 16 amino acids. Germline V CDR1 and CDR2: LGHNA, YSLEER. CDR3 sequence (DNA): TGCGCCAGCAGCCAAGATGGGCACAGGATTAATCAGCCCCAGCATTTT. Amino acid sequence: CASSQDGHRINQPQHF.

As DNA, the CDR3 is TGTGCCACCCGGGACAGCGAACTCGGGACCCAGTACTTC. Translation: CATRDSELGTQYF. This chain connects TRBV24-1 to TRBJ2-5; 7 positions match TRBD1. The CDR3 runs to 13 residues. Germline assignment: CDR1 KGHDR and CDR2 SFDVKD. Trimming removed 9 bases from V and 7 bases from J; junction bases left unmatched: 10.